The 21 T cell receptor beta chains below were found in one sample sequenced in a study of shared T cell receptors in the human thymus. Clones were read by immunoSEQ multiplex PCR, and TCRdb kept only the in-frame ones, dropping some. The table records about 730,000 clones, roughly 88% of them present only once. The data also belong to a second study, concerning human thymus T cells.

The material sequenced was thymocytes. These receptors all come from a girl under two years old with a congenital heart defect.

CDR3 amino acids: CASSLRPNSPLHF. The CDR3, as DNA: TGTGCCAGCAGCCTCAGGCCCAATTCACCCCTCCACTTT. The rearrangement uses TRBV28 and TRBJ1-6; D is uncertain. Germline loops: CDR1 MDHEN, CDR2 SYDVKM. CDR3 size: 13 residues. V was cut by 6 bases and J by 7 bases, with 10 bases left in between.

The J gene is TRBJ1-2, the V gene TRBV5-8, with D perhaps TRBD1 (5 bases). The germline V gene encodes CDR1 SGHTS and CDR2 YDEGEE. CDR3 size: 15 residues. The V and J ends lost 2 bases and 8 bases respectively, with 19 bases between them. The CDR3, as DNA: TGTGCCAGCAGCTTACCCAGGTACCCAGGGAAAGGCTACACCTTC. This translates into CASSLPRYPGKGYTF. The complete variable domain, with remaining parts taken from reference TRBV5-8 and TRBJ1-2, reads EAGVTQSPTHLIKTRGQQATLRCSPISGHTSVYWYQQALGLGLQFLLWYDEGEERNRGNFPPRFSGRQFPNYSSELNVNALELEDSALYLCASSLPRYPGKGYTFGSGTRLTVV.

The CDR3 is CASSARGQGATLDYTF. The DNA of the CDR3 is TGTGCCAGCAGTGCACGGGGACAGGGGGCTACTTTGGATTACACCTTC. The chain carries TRBV6-6 and TRBJ1-2; 12 positions match TRBD1. Germline V gives CDR1 MNHNY, CDR2 SVGAGI (reference sequence). V shed 5 bases and J 11 bases; nucleotides not matched to a gene: 15. The CDR3 covers 16 residues.

This chain links TRBV5-5 with TRBJ2-7; 8 nucleotides align to TRBD1. The CDR3 consists of 14 residues. Trimming took 7 bases from V and 2 from J; bases not matched to a gene: 8. Germline V lookup: CDR1 SGHKS, CDR2 YYEKEE (reference sequence). The CDR3 bases are TGTGCCAGCGACCCTGGGACAGGTACCTACGAGCAGTACTTC. Amino acid sequence: CASDPGTGTYEQYF.

V gene TRBV27 combines with J gene TRBJ1-6; the D gene is possibly TRBD1 (5 bases). Per germline, CDR1 MNHEY and CDR2 SMNVEV (reference sequence). Trimming removed 2 bases at V and 13 bases at J, with 6 bases between. The CDR3 runs to 11 residues. CDR3 in amino acids: CASSLQGPLHF. CDR3 bases: TGTGCCAGCAGTTTACAGGGCCCCCTCCACTTT.

CDR3 residues: CASSLRGVPYNSPLHF. The CDR3, as DNA: TGTGCCAGCAGTCTCAGGGGCGTGCCCTATAATTCACCCCTCCACTTT. The chain joins TRBV7-8 to TRBJ1-6; a weak D match, TRBD1 (6 bases). The length of the CDR3 is 16 residues. CDR1 SGHVS and CDR2 FQNEAQ come from the germline V gene. V was clipped by 6 bases and J by 2 bases, with 14 bases between them.

V usage is TRBV5-5 and J usage is TRBJ2-7; perhaps TRBD1 as D (6 bases). Trimming took off 2 bases at V and 3 bases at J, with 18 bases between the two ends. The CDR3 is made up of 16 amino acids. Germline assignment: CDR1 SGHKS and CDR2 YYEKEE (reference sequence). The chain's CDR3 is CASSFGGPNRHYEQYF. DNA for the CDR3: TGTGCCAGCAGCTTTGGGGGCCCGAACAGGCACTACGAGCAGTACTTC.

This clone was seen only once. The rearrangement uses TRBV6-4 and TRBJ2-3; D is possibly TRBD1 (7 bases). Germline CDR1 MRHNA, CDR2 SNTAGT. The CDR3 runs to 15 residues. V dropped 3 bases and J dropped 0 bases, with 10 bases sitting between them. The CDR3 protein is CASSEQGGSTDTQYF. The CDR3 nucleotides read TGTGCCAGCAGTGAGCAGGGGGGAAGCACAGATACGCAGTATTTT.

The V and J genes are TRBV9 and TRBJ1-1; 9 positions agree with TRBD1. The germline V gene encodes CDR1 SGDLS and CDR2 YYNGEE. The J segment lost 1 base and the V segment lost 3 bases, leaving 22 bases of the junction unmatched. The CDR3 is made up of 21 amino acids. The DNA of the CDR3 is TGTGCCAGCAGCGCCATCGAGGGGACAGGGTTGTCGGTGGGCAAGAACACTGAAGCTTTCTTT. It encodes CASSAIEGTGLSVGKNTEAFF.

This clone was observed a few times. The chain has TRBV4-3 and TRBJ2-1; the match to TRBD2 covers 7 bases. CDR1 is LGHNA and CDR2 is YSLEER in the germline V gene. The CDR3 is made up of 19 amino acids. The V gene end was trimmed by 0 bases and the J gene end by 5 bases; junction bases not matched to a gene: 16. CDR3 bases: TGCGCCAGCAGCCAAGATCTGGTCTGTCGGCTAGCGGATCACAATGAGCAGTTCTTC. This gives the protein CASSQDLVCRLADHNEQFF.

The chain has TRBV9 and TRBJ2-3, with D unclear. The CDR3 totals 17 residues. V dropped 0 bases and J dropped 2 bases, with 16 bases sitting between them. Looked up from germline, CDR1 is SGDLS and CDR2 is YYNGEE. CDR3 residues: CASSVVSTSYLTDTQYF. The CDR3 DNA follows: TGTGCCAGCAGCGTAGTGTCAACTTCTTACCTCACAGATACGCAGTATTTT.

This clone has only one observation. The rearrangement links TRBV6-4 to TRBJ2-1; TRBD2 aligns across 14 bases. The CDR3 has 17 amino acids. CDR1 MRHNA and CDR2 SNTAGT come from the germline V gene. The J segment lost 3 bases and the V segment lost 5 bases, leaving 6 bases of the junction unmatched. CDR3 region: CASSTGTSGGDYNEQFF. CDR3 DNA sequence: TGTGCCAGCAGTACCGGGACTAGCGGGGGTGACTACAATGAGCAGTTCTTC.

V and J are TRBV14 and TRBJ2-1, with 9 bases fitting TRBD2. This CDR3 comprises 16 residues. Germline V gene data show CDR1 as SGHDN and CDR2 as FVKESK. The V segment lost 0 bases and the J segment 7 bases; nucleotides outside the gene matches: 7. CDR3 in amino acids: CASSQDLASGVNEQFF. CDR3 bases: TGTGCCAGCAGCCAAGACTTGGCTAGCGGGGTTAATGAGCAGTTCTTC.

The chain uses TRBV5-1 and TRBJ1-2; tentative D call: TRBD1 (6 bases). Germline values: CDR1 SGHRS, CDR2 YFSETQ. The CDR3 spans 15 residues. With 2 bases removed from V and 10 bases from J, the gap between germline ends came to 21 bases. The DNA for the CDR3 is TGCGCCAGCAGCTTCACGGGGACATTGTTAATCCCCTACACCTTC. Translated: CASSFTGTLLIPYTF.

This clone was observed a handful of times. This rearrangement joins TRBV5-1 to TRBJ1-4; the match to TRBD1 covers 9 bases. Losses at the gene ends were 2 bases for V and 0 bases for J; bases not matched to a gene: 5. CDR1 is SGHRS and CDR2 is YFSETQ in the germline V gene. The CDR3 consists of 17 residues. The chain's CDR3 is CASSLKDRGATNEKLFF. In DNA form, the CDR3 reads TGCGCCAGCAGCTTAAAGGACAGGGGTGCAACTAATGAAAAACTGTTTTTT.

V gene TRBV18 combines with J gene TRBJ2-5; 8 bases map to TRBD1. In germline, CDR1 is KGHSH, CDR2 LQKENI. V trimming: 4 bases; J trimming: 2 bases; junction bases outside the gene matches: 6. There are 15 residues in the CDR3. Written as DNA, the CDR3 is TGTGCCAGCTCACTGGGCGGGACAGGACAAGAGACCCAGTACTTC. It encodes CASSLGGTGQETQYF.

The V call is TRBV5-6, the J call TRBJ2-3, with D perhaps matching TRBD2 (5 bases). The V and J ends lost 0 bases and 0 bases respectively, with 14 bases between them. The CDR3 has 17 amino acids. Germline V gene data show CDR1 as SGHDT and CDR2 as YYEEEE. CDR3 amino acids: CASSLDASRSSTDTQYF. CDR3 nucleotides: TGTGCCAGCAGCTTGGACGCTAGCAGATCTAGCACAGATACGCAGTATTTT.

The gene calls are TRBV5-1 and TRBJ2-1; 7 bases map to TRBD2. Germline-derived CDR1 and CDR2 are SGHRS and YFSETQ. The CDR3 has 14 residues. The V and J ends lost 7 bases and 2 bases, in that order; junction bases with no gene match: 6. This chain's CDR3 is CASGAGLTYNEQFF. For the CDR3, the DNA is TGCGCCAGCGGAGCGGGGTTGACCTACAATGAGCAGTTCTTC.

The CDR3 is CASSPNPRWGGETQYF. The CDR3 DNA is TGTGCCAGCAGCCCCAATCCCCGGTGGGGGGGAGAGACCCAGTACTTC. The chain employs TRBV7-2 and TRBJ2-5; TRBD2 matches 7 bases. The CDR3 has 16 amino acids. The J segment lost 4 bases and the V segment lost 5 bases, leaving 13 bases of the junction unmatched. Germline V gene data show CDR1 as SGHTA and CDR2 as FQGNSA.

This clone was seen once. This chain uses TRBV9 with TRBJ2-1; 9 bases align to TRBD1. V gave up 3 bases and J gave up 5 bases; unmatched junction bases: 9. Germline values: CDR1 SGDLS, CDR2 YYNGEE. The CDR3 is made up of 16 amino acids. CDR3 loop: CASSDEGTGPNNEQFF. Here the CDR3 DNA reads TGTGCCAGCAGCGACGAAGGGACAGGGCCGAACAATGAGCAGTTCTTC.

This chain connects TRBV12-5 to TRBJ2-1; D not certain. CDR3 length equals 13 residues. The V end lost 4 bases, the J end lost 5 bases, and 9 bases lay between the germline ends. Germline V gene lookup returns CDR1 LGHNT and CDR2 FRNRAP. CDR3 region: CASGSLRHNEQFF. For the CDR3, the DNA is TGTGCTAGTGGTTCCTTGCGCCACAATGAGCAGTTCTTC.